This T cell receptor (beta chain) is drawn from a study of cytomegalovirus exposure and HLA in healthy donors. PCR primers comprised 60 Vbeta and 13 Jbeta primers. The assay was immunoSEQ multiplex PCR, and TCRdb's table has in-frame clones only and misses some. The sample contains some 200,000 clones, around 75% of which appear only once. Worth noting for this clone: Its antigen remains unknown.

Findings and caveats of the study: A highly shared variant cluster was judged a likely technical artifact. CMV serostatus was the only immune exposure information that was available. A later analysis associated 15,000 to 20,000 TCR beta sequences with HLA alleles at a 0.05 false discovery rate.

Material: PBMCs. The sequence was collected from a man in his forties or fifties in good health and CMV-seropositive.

The CDR3 spells CASSEGQGRYTNTEAFF. The DNA for the CDR3 is TGTGCCAGCAGCGAGGGACAGGGGAGGTATACGAACACTGAAGCTTTCTTT. The chain carries TRBV7-9 and TRBJ1-1; 10 bases agree with TRBD1. The CDR3 is made up of 17 amino acids. With 5 bases clipped from V and 1 base from J, the junction kept 10 bases outside the gene matches. Germline CDR1 is SEHNR and CDR2 is FQNEAQ (reference sequence).